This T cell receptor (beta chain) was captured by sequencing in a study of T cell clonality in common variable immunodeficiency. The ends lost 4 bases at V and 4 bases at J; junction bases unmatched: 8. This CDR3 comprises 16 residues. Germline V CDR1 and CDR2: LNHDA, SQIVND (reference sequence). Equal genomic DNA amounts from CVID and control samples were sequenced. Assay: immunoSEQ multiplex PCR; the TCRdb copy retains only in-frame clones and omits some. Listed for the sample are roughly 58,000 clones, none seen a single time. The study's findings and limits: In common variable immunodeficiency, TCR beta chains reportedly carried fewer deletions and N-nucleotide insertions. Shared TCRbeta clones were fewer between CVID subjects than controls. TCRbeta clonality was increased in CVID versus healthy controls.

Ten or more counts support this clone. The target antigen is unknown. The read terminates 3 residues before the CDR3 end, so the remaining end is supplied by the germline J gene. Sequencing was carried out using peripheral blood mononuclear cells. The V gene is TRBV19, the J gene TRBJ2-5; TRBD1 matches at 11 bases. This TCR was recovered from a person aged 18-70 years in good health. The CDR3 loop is CASSTLGQGAGETQYF. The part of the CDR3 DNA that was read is TGTGCCAGTAGTACCCTAGGACAGGGGGCGGGAGAGACC. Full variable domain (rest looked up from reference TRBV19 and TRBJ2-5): DGGITQSPKYLFRKEGQNVTLSCEQNLNHDAMYWYRQDPGQGLRLIYYSQIVNDFQKGDIAEGYSVSREKKESFPLTVTSAQKNPTAFYLCASSTLGQGAGETQYFGPGTRLLVL.